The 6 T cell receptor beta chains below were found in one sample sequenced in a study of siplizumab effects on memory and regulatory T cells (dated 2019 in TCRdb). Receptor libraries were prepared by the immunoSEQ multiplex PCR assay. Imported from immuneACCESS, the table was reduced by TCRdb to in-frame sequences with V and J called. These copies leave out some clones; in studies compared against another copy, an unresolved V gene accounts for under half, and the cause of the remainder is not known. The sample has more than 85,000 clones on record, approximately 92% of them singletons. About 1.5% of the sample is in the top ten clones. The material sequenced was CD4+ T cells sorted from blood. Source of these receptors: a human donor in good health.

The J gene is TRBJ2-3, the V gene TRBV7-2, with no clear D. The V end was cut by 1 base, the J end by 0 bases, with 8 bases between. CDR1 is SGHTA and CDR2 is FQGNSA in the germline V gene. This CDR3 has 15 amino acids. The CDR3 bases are TGTGCCAGCAGCTTAGGATCAGCGAGCACAGATACGCAGTATTTT. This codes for CASSLGSASTDTQYF.

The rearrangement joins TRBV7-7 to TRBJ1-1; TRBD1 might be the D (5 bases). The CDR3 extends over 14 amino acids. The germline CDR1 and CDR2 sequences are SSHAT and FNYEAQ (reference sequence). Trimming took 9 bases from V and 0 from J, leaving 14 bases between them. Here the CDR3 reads CASPGGSVNTEAFF. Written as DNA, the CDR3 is TGTGCCAGTCCGGGGGGGTCTGTGAACACTGAAGCTTTCTTT. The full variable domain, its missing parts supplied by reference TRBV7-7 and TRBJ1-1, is GAGVSQSPRYKVTKRGQDVTLRCDPISSHATLYWYQQALGQGPEFLTYFNYEAQPDKSGLPSDRFSAERPEGSISTLTIQRTEQRDSAMYRCASPGGSVNTEAFFGQGTRLTVV.

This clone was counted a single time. The CDR3: CAIGRGGTNTEAFF. CDR3 sequence (DNA): TGTGCCATCGGTCGTGGGGGGACGAACACTGAAGCTTTCTTT. The rearrangement joins TRBV10-3 to TRBJ1-1; tentative D call: TRBD1 (5 bases). Germline loops: CDR1 ENHRY, CDR2 SYGVKD. The V and J ends lost 8 bases and 1 base respectively, with 14 bases between them. The CDR3 spans 14 residues.

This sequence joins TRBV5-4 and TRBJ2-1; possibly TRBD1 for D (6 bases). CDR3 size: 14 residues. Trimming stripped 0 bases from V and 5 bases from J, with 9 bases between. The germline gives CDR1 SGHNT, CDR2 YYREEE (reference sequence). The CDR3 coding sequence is TGTGCCAGCAGCTTGGCACAGGGACACAATGAGCAGTTCTTC. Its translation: CASSLAQGHNEQFF.

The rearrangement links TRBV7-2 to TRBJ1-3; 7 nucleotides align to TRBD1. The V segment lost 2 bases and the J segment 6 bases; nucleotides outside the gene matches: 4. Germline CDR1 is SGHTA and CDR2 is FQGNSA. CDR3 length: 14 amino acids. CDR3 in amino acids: CASSLIQGPNTIYF. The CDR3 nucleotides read TGTGCCAGCAGCTTAATACAGGGGCCAAACACCATATATTTT.

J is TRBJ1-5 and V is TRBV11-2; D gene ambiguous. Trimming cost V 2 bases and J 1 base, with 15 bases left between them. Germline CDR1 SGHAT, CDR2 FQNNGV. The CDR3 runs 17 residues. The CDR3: CASSLMGGRESNQPQHF. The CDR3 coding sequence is TGTGCCAGCAGCTTAATGGGAGGAAGGGAGAGCAATCAGCCCCAGCATTTT.